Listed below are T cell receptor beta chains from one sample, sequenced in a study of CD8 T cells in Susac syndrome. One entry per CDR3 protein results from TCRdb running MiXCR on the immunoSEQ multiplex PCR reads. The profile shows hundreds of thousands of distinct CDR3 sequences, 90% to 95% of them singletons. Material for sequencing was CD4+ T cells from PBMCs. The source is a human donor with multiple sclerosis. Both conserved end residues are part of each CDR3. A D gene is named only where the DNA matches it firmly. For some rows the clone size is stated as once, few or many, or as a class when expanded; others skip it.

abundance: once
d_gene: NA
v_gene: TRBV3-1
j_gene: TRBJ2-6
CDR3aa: CASSQDLGLSGANVLTF
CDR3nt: TGTGCCAGCAGCCAAGATCTTGGTCTCTCTGGGGCCAACGTCCTGACTTTC

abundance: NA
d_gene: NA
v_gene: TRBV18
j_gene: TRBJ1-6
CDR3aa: CASSPGAYNSPLHF
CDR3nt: TGTGCCAGCTCACCCGGAGCGTATAATTCACCCCTCCACTTT

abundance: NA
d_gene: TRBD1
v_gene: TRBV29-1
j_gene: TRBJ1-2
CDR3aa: CSVEEYRGRYTF
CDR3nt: TGCAGCGTTGAAGAGTACAGGGGGCGGTACACCTTC

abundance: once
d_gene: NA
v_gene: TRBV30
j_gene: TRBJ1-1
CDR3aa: CAWSVILDTEAFF
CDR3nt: TGTGCCTGGAGTGTTATCCTGGACACTGAAGCTTTCTTT

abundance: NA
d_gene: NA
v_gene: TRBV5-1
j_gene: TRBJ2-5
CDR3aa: CASSGGHKEETQYF
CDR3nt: TGCGCCAGCAGCGGGGGACACAAGGAAGAGACCCAGTACTTC

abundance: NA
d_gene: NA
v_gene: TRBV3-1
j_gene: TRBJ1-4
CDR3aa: CASSQAGVEEKLFF
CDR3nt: TGTGCCAGCAGCCAAGCGGGAGTTGAGGAAAAACTGTTTTTT

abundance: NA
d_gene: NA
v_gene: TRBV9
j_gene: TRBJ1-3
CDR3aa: CASTAGVSGNTIYF
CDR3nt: TGTGCCAGCACCGCAGGTGTTTCTGGAAACACCATATATTTT

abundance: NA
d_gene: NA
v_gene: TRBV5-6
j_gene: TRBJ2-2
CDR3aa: CASSLVERTGELFF
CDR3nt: TGTGCCAGCAGCTTGGTCGAACGCACCGGGGAGCTGTTTTTT

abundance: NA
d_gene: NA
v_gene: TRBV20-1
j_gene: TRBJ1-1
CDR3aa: CSARGIPGDTEAFF
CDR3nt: TGCAGTGCTAGAGGAATCCCGGGAGACACTGAAGCTTTCTTT

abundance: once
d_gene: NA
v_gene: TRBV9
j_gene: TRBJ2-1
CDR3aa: CASSVVPNNEQFF
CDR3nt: TGTGCCAGCAGCGTAGTGCCCAACAATGAGCAGTTCTTC

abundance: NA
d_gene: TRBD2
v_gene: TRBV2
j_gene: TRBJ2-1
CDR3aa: CASSAGGDYEQFF
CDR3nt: TGTGCCAGCTCAGCGGGAGGGGACTATGAGCAGTTCTTC

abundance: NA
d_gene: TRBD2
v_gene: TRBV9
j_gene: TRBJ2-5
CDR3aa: CASSMGLAGSETQYF
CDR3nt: TGTGCCAGCAGCATGGGACTAGCGGGGTCTGAGACCCAGTACTTC

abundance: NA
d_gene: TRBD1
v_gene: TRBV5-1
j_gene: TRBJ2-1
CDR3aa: CASSLVYRGPLNEQFF
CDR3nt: TGCGCCAGCAGCTTGGTCTACAGGGGACCCCTCAATGAGCAGTTCTTC

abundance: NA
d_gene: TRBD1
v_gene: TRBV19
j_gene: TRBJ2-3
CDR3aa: CASSIGGTEDTQYF
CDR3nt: TGTGCCAGTAGTATAGGAGGGACAGAAGATACGCAGTATTTT

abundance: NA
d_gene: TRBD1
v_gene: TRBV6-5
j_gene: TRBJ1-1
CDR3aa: CASSSYRGGTEAFF
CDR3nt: TGTGCCAGCAGTTCCTACAGGGGTGGCACTGAAGCTTTCTTT

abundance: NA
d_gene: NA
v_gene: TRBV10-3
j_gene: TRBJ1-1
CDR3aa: CAISDVGLMNTEAFF
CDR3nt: TGTGCCATCAGTGACGTCGGGCTAATGAACACTGAAGCTTTCTTT

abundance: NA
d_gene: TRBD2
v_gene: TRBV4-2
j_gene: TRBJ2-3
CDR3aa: CAAGNRPLAGAGTDTQYF
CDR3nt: TGTGCCGCAGGAAATCGTCCCCTAGCGGGAGCGGGGACAGATACGCAGTATTTT